The 15 T cell receptor beta chains below all came from one sample that was sequenced in a study of blood T cell repertoires in COVID-19. Measured with immunoSEQ multiplex PCR; TCRdb has only the in-frame clones, and not every one. The sample holds around 140,000 clones, about 89% seen once. What was sequenced was peripheral blood. Every receptor here comes from a man in his fifties or sixties with active COVID-19.

This chain joins TRBV10-3 and TRBJ2-1; 8 bases agree with TRBD2. V shed 6 bases and J 5 bases; nucleotides not matched to a gene: 6. This CDR3 spans 14 amino acids. Looked up from germline, CDR1 is ENHRY and CDR2 is SYGVKD. The CDR3: CAISGSGGHNEQFF. DNA for the CDR3: TGTGCCATCAGCGGAAGCGGGGGCCACAATGAGCAGTTCTTC.

V is TRBV29-1 and J is TRBJ1-3, with D hard to call. CDR1 SQVTM and CDR2 ANQGSEA come from the germline V gene. Trimming cost V 2 bases and J 0 bases, with 8 bases left between them. This CDR3 spans 14 amino acids. The CDR3 here is CSVEYINSGNTIYF. DNA of the CDR3: TGCAGCGTTGAATACATAAACTCTGGAAACACCATATATTTT.

The chain is built from TRBV7-3 and TRBJ2-5; possibly TRBD2 for D (7 bases). V was cut by 1 base and J by 2 bases, with 14 bases left in between. This CDR3 contains 16 residues. Germline CDR1 SGHTA, CDR2 FQGTGA. CDR3 bases: TGTGCCAGCAGCTTAAACGGGGGGCGACGGCAAGAGACCCAGTACTTC. This translates into CASSLNGGRRQETQYF.

The chain has TRBV19 and TRBJ2-1; tentative D call: TRBD2 (6 bases). V was shortened by 5 bases and J by 6 bases, with 14 bases between the two germline ends. Germline V gene data show CDR1 as LNHDA and CDR2 as SQIVND (reference sequence). The CDR3 loop spans 14 amino acids. CDR3: CASSLKDYINEQFF. DNA for the CDR3: TGTGCCAGTAGTCTCAAGGACTATATCAATGAGCAGTTCTTC.

This clone was picked up one time. The DNA for the CDR3 is TGTGCCAGCAGCCTCCTTAATCAGCCCCAGCATTTT. Encoded protein: CASSLLNQPQHF. The chain has TRBV5-6 and TRBJ1-5; D is undetermined. V gave up 4 bases and J gave up 4 bases, with 6 bases separating them. Germline lookup yields CDR1 SGHDT and CDR2 YYEEEE. This CDR3 is 12 amino acids long.

The V gene is TRBV7-6, the J gene TRBJ1-3, with 7 bases lining up with TRBD1. Looked up from germline, CDR1 is SGHVS and CDR2 is FNYEAQ. The CDR3 is made up of 14 amino acids. The ends lost 1 base at V and 4 bases at J; junction bases unmatched: 1. The CDR3 region has the DNA TGTGCCAGCAGCTTAGGACAGGGAGGAAACACCATATATTTT. This translates into CASSLGQGGNTIYF.

The CDR3: CASSSRGTSVTDTQYF. The CDR3 nucleotides read TGTGCCAGCAGCTCCCGGGGGACTAGCGTTACAGATACGCAGTATTTT. The chain recombines TRBV7-9 with TRBJ2-3; TRBD2 aligns across 10 bases. The trim removed 4 bases at V and 3 bases at J, leaving 7 bases unmatched. Germline V gene data show CDR1 as SEHNR and CDR2 as FQNEAQ (reference sequence). The CDR3 consists of 16 residues.

V and J are TRBV10-2 and TRBJ2-3; 8 bases are shared with TRBD1. Germline-derived CDR1 and CDR2 are WSHSY and SAAADI. The CDR3 is made up of 11 amino acids. Germline trimming cut 10 bases from V and 6 bases from J; bases unmatched to any gene: 3. The chain's CDR3 is CATGQGDTQYF. The CDR3, as DNA: TGCGCCACCGGACAGGGCGATACGCAGTATTTT.

This chain joins TRBV19 and TRBJ1-6; 9 nucleotides line up with TRBD1. Germline-derived CDR1 and CDR2 are LNHDA and SQIVND (reference sequence). This CDR3 spans 14 amino acids. The V gene end was trimmed by 3 bases and the J gene end by 10 bases; junction bases not matched to a gene: 4. The CDR3 nucleotides read TGTGCCAGTAGTATGGGACAGGGCTTCTCACCCCTCCACTTT. It translates to CASSMGQGFSPLHF.

V usage is TRBV7-2 and J usage is TRBJ2-5; TRBD2 agrees at 9 bases. Germline lookup yields CDR1 SGHTA and CDR2 FQGNSA. This CDR3 has 16 residues. The V segment lost 4 bases and the J segment 4 bases; nucleotides outside the gene matches: 10. CDR3 amino acids: CASSSWELAGRETQYF. In DNA, the CDR3 is TGTGCCAGCAGCTCCTGGGAGCTAGCGGGGAGAGAGACCCAGTACTTC.

DNA of the CDR3: TGTGCCAGCAGCGTAGGCCGGTCAGGGAGGGGATCCTACGAGCAGTACTTC. The encoded protein is CASSVGRSGRGSYEQYF. The rearrangement links TRBV9 to TRBJ2-7; 7 nucleotides match TRBD2. The CDR3 covers 17 residues. Germline CDR1 reads SGDLS; CDR2 reads YYNGEE. J lost 1 base, V lost 0 bases, and 10 bases had no gene match.

The J gene is TRBJ2-3, the V gene TRBV9; TRBD2 agrees at 8 bases. CDR1 and CDR2 (germline): SGDLS, YYNGEE. Germline trimming cut 4 bases from V and 3 bases from J; bases unmatched to any gene: 7. The CDR3 is made up of 15 amino acids. CDR3 region: CASSPPGGATDTQYF. CDR3 bases: TGTGCCAGCAGCCCCCCCGGGGGGGCGACAGATACGCAGTATTTT.

The chain has TRBV5-1 and TRBJ1-1; 7 positions match TRBD1. Germline V gives CDR1 SGHRS, CDR2 YFSETQ. The CDR3 sequence is 14 residues long. Trimming removed 4 bases from V and 7 bases from J; junction bases left unmatched: 10. CDR3 DNA: TGCGCCAGCAGCACAGGACAGGTCGCCGGTGAAGCTTTCTTT. Translating it yields CASSTGQVAGEAFF.

This clone was observed once. The gene calls are TRBV20-1 and TRBJ2-3, with D possibly matching TRBD1 (6 bases). Trimming shortened V by 6 bases and J by 11 bases, and 15 bases separated the two germline ends. Germline CDR1 reads DFQATT; CDR2 reads SNEGSKA (reference sequence). The CDR3 spans 11 residues. The CDR3 DNA reads as TGCAGTGCCCTTAACCCGGGACAGCAGTATTTT. Translating it yields CSALNPGQQYF.

This clone appeared once. This chain connects TRBV19 to TRBJ1-1, with D maybe TRBD1 (5 bases). Per the germline V gene, CDR1 is LNHDA and CDR2 is SQIVND (reference sequence). The CDR3 spans 14 residues. The V end lost 6 bases, the J end lost 4 bases, and 15 bases lay between the germline ends. The CDR3 region has the DNA TGTGCCAGTAGCACGACTTGGGGGGGCACTGAAGCTTTCTTT. This gives the protein CASSTTWGGTEAFF.